This T cell receptor (beta chain) comes out of a study of a mutant IDH1 vaccine in newly diagnosed glioma. The time point: week 47, end of study. Topical imiquimod was applied with each vaccine dose, which held 300 ug of mutant IDH1 20-mer peptide. Scheduled for weeks 1, 3, 5, 7, 11, 15, 19 and 23, eight vaccinations were given to patients. This clone was recorded once. Its antigen is not identified. TCRdb's table, derived via immunoSEQ multiplex PCR, lists solely in-frame clones and lacks some. The table includes 56,000 or so clones, about 71% detected once. The CDR3 spans 14 residues. Germline assignment: CDR1 ENHRY and CDR2 SYGVKD. The V end was cut by 10 bases, the J end by 0 bases, with 12 bases between.

The sample was PBMCs, taken from a glioma patient whose treatment included an IDH1 peptide vaccine. This TCR derives from a man aged 45-65 years with glioma. This sequence joins TRBV10-3 and TRBJ2-2; D may be TRBD1 or TRBD2 (5 bases each). CDR3 protein: CATWDGANTGELFF. The CDR3 DNA is TGTGCCACCTGGGACGGAGCGAACACCGGGGAGCTGTTTTTT.